The rows below give T cell receptor beta chains drawn from one sample of a study of T-cell memory formation after mild COVID-19. TCRdb re-derived calls from the 5' RACE reads in MiXCR, one entry per CDR3 protein. This sample has some 45,000 distinct CDR3 sequences, with less than 35% found just once. Sequencing used PBMCs or a T cell subset sorted from them (not recorded which). The receptors derive from a man younger than 35 who had mild COVID-19 (a few samples of this study predate the infection). Cell type and time point are not known. Both conserved end residues are part of each CDR3. The D gene is left open where the match is weak. Clone size is given for some rows only: seen once, a few or many times, or a class if the clone is expanded.

j_call v_call clone_size d_call cdr3_nt cdr3_aa
TRBJ1-1 TRBV29-1 - - TGCAGCGTTGAGTTAGGCAGGGGTAACTCCACTGAAGCTTTCTTT CSVELGRGNSTEAFF
TRBJ2-2 TRBV6-6 few - TGTGCCAGCAGTTACGAGGGAACGACCGGGGAGCTGTTTTTT CASSYEGTTGELFF
TRBJ1-1 TRBV6-6 - - TGTGCCAGCACAGCAGCAAACACTGAAGCTTTCTTT CASTAANTEAFF
TRBJ2-2 TRBV7-9 few - TGTGCCAGCAGCTTATTCGTAGTGCATCGGGGCGGGGAGCTGTTTTTT CASSLFVVHRGGELFF
TRBJ1-1 TRBV12-3/TRBV12-4 - - TGTGCCAGCACCTGGGGCAGGGGGAACACTGAAGCTTTCTTT CASTWGRGNTEAFF
TRBJ1-2 TRBV7-8 - - TGTGCCAGCAGCCCCGGCAGCTACAACTATGGCTACACCTTC CASSPGSYNYGYTF
TRBJ2-2 TRBV29-1 - TRBD1 TGCAGCGTTGGAGGACAGGGGGTTACCGGGGAGCTGTTTTTT CSVGGQGVTGELFF
TRBJ2-3 TRBV24-1 - - TGTGCCACCAGTGAGTATCAAGACAAAATGGATACGCAGTATTTT CATSEYQDKMDTQYF
TRBJ2-7 TRBV7-2 few TRBD1 TGTGCCAGCGGGGAGCCCCGGGACAGCCCGTACGAGCAGTACTTC CASGEPRDSPYEQYF
TRBJ2-7 TRBV6-6 few - TGTGCCAGCAGGGTTACAGTCAACGAGCAGTACTTC CASRVTVNEQYF
TRBJ1-4 TRBV12-3/TRBV12-4 - TRBD1 TGTGCCAGCAGTCCGCGGACAGGGCTTTGGGAAAAACTGTTTTTT CASSPRTGLWEKLFF
TRBJ2-1 TRBV5-5 many - TGTGCCAGCAGGTTATCGGTGGGGCAGCCAGCCTACAATGAGCAGTTCTTC CASRLSVGQPAYNEQFF
TRBJ2-2 TRBV6-2/TRBV6-3 - TRBD1 TGTGCCAGCAGTGACCCCGGGACAGGGGAGGCCGGGGAGCTGTTTTTT CASSDPGTGEAGELFF
TRBJ2-1 TRBV4-1 - - TGCGCCAGCAGCCAAGATTACGGGTTTAAATCCTACAATGAGCAGTTCTTC CASSQDYGFKSYNEQFF
TRBJ2-2 TRBV7-9 - TRBD2 TGTGCCAGCACCTACCACGGGAGGGCGAACACCGGGGAGCTGTTTTTT CASTYHGRANTGELFF
TRBJ2-3 TRBV15 - - TGTGCCACCAGCAGCCGCCGGGACTCCGGCACAGATACGCAGTATTTT CATSSRRDSGTDTQYF
TRBJ2-5 TRBV9 - - TGTGCCAGCAGCGCTGATACAGGGCTGGGGGAGACCCAGTACTTC CASSADTGLGETQYF
TRBJ2-5 TRBV29-1 many - TGCAGCGTTGAAGATCCGAGGGTGGACTTC CSVEDPRVDF
TRBJ1-2 TRBV12-3/TRBV12-4 few - TGTGCCAGCAGTCTCGATCCGTCCTACGGGGAACGGCGGGGCTACACCTTC CASSLDPSYGERRGYTF
TRBJ2-2 TRBV10-2 few - TGCGCCAGCAGTGACTACGGGCGGACCGGGGAGCTGTTTTTT CASSDYGRTGELFF
TRBJ1-1 TRBV29-1 - - TGCAGCGTACCCATGGGGGGGAACACTGAAGCTTTCTTT CSVPMGGNTEAFF
TRBJ2-7 TRBV12-3/TRBV12-4 few TRBD1 TGTGCCACCATGCCCGGGACAGGGCGCTGGGAGCAGTACTTC CATMPGTGRWEQYF
TRBJ2-5 TRBV12-3/TRBV12-4 few - TGTGCCAGCAGTTTAGCGGGCCCCCTGGAGACCCAGTACTTC CASSLAGPLETQYF
TRBJ2-1 TRBV2 - - TGTGCCAGCAGTGTCGAATATGACAGAAAAATAAATGAGCAGTTCTTC CASSVEYDRKINEQFF
TRBJ2-3 TRBV6-1 few - TGTGCCAGCAGTGAGCGGGCAGCAGATACGCAGTATTTT CASSERAADTQYF
TRBJ1-1 TRBV2 few - TGTGCCAGCGGACAGCAGAACACTGAAGCTTTCTTT CASGQQNTEAFF
TRBJ2-1 TRBV27 - - TGTGCCAGCAGTTTAGTACTAGCCAATGAGCAGTTCTTC CASSLVLANEQFF
TRBJ2-5 TRBV12-3/TRBV12-4 few - TGTGCCAGCAGTTTAACTTTTGATGGACGGGAAGAGACCCAGTACTTC CASSLTFDGREETQYF
TRBJ2-3 TRBV11-3 - - TGTGCCAGCAGCGTCGACCCGGGAGATACGCAGTATTTT CASSVDPGDTQYF
TRBJ2-4 TRBV6-2/TRBV6-3 few - TGTGCCAGCACGAGAGACAGGAAAAACATTCAGTACTTC CASTRDRKNIQYF
TRBJ2-1 TRBV19 few - TGTGCCAGTAGTCCCTGGGACACCTACAATGAGCAGTTCTTC CASSPWDTYNEQFF
TRBJ2-7 TRBV12-3/TRBV12-4 - - TGTGCCAGCAGTCCCCAGGGGGGTTACGAGCAGTACTTC CASSPQGGYEQYF
TRBJ1-6 TRBV5-6 once - TGTGCCAGCAGCAAGGAACTGAATTCACCCCTCCACTTT CASSKELNSPLHF
TRBJ2-1 TRBV5-1 few - TGCGCCAGCCGAAACTTACGGGACTCGCATCTCAATGAGCAGTTCTTC CASRNLRDSHLNEQFF
TRBJ2-7 TRBV6-5 once - TGTGCCAGCAGCCCCGCAGGGGTGGGCGAGCAGTACTTC CASSPAGVGEQYF
TRBJ1-6 TRBV20-1 - TRBD1 TGCAGTGTCGACCCCGGGACAGGGTTTGATTCACCCCTCCACTTT CSVDPGTGFDSPLHF
TRBJ2-7 TRBV7-9 - TRBD1 TGTGCCAGCAGCAACACCGGGACAGGGCATAATTACGAGCAGTACTTC CASSNTGTGHNYEQYF
TRBJ2-1 TRBV7-6 - - TGTGCCAGCAGCCCCAGCTACAATGAGCAGTTCTTC CASSPSYNEQFF
TRBJ2-2 TRBV4-3 - TRBD2 TGCGCCAGCAGCCAAGATCGAGCGGTGTGGGGGAGGGCCGGGGAGCTGTTTTTT CASSQDRAVWGRAGELFF
TRBJ2-7 TRBV7-9 - - TGTGCCAGCAGCCCCGGGGCCTACGAGCAGTACTTC CASSPGAYEQYF
TRBJ2-5 TRBV9 few - TGTGCCAGCAGCGACTCCGGGACGGACGGGTGGGAGACCCAGTACTTC CASSDSGTDGWETQYF
TRBJ1-1 TRBV5-8 few - TGTGCCAGCAGCTCTATAAAAATTAAACAGGGCCCTGAAGCTTTCTTT CASSSIKIKQGPEAFF
TRBJ2-5 TRBV11-2 many - TGTGCCAGCAGCTTAGTCCCGGCGGGGGCTCACCAAGAGACCCAGTACTTC CASSLVPAGAHQETQYF
TRBJ1-1 TRBV7-9 few - TGTGCCAGCAGCTTAGACCGGGGGACGGTGAACACTGAAGCTTTCTTT CASSLDRGTVNTEAFF
TRBJ2-4 TRBV12-3/TRBV12-4 - - TGTGCCAGCAGTTTAGGTTGGGGGGTCGCCAAAAACATTCAGTACTTC CASSLGWGVAKNIQYF
TRBJ2-2 TRBV6-5 few - TGTGCCAGCAGTAACCGGGAAGGGCTGTTTTTT CASSNREGLFF
TRBJ2-1 TRBV6-5 - TRBD2 TGTGCCAGCAGTCCCCGACTAGCGGGGGCCGACAATGAGCAGTTCTTC CASSPRLAGADNEQFF
TRBJ2-3 TRBV9 - TRBD1 TGTGCCAGCAGCGTACCGAGGACAGGGGGAACAGATACGCAGTATTTT CASSVPRTGGTDTQYF
TRBJ2-3 TRBV14 few TRBD2 TGTGCCAGCAGCCAACCACTAGCGGGCCCCACAGATACGCAGTATTTT CASSQPLAGPTDTQYF
TRBJ2-7 TRBV12-3/TRBV12-4 - TRBD1 TGTGCCACCGGACAGGGGGCTTACGAGCAGTACTTC CATGQGAYEQYF
TRBJ2-3 TRBV6-5 - - TGTGCCAGCAGTTACTCGCGGGCAGATACGCAGTATTTT CASSYSRADTQYF
TRBJ2-2 TRBV7-3 - TRBD2 TGTGCCAGCAGCCCCCGACTAGCGGGGGACACCGGGGAGCTGTTTTTT CASSPRLAGDTGELFF
TRBJ2-3 TRBV7-2 - TRBD2 TGTGCCAGCAGCCCAGAACCGGGACTAGCGGGGCCCACAGATACGCAGTATTTT CASSPEPGLAGPTDTQYF
TRBJ1-2 TRBV10-3 - - TGTGCCATCGGGGATCTATATGGCTACACCTTC CAIGDLYGYTF
TRBJ2-2 TRBV29-1 few - TGCAGCGTTGCCACAGCTAACACCGGGGAGCTGTTTTTT CSVATANTGELFF